A single sample is the source of the 6 T cell receptor beta chains below, sequenced in a study of shared clonotypes between healthy human individuals (TCRdb year 2020). Library preparation employed the immunoSEQ multiplex PCR assay. TCRdb stores this immuneACCESS table with in-frame sequences only. Part of the clones is absent; in the studies checked, under half of the shortfall reflects unresolved V genes, and no reason is known for the rest. The sample yields about 1.1 million clones; 70% to 80% were counted once. Around 0.61% of the sample lies in the top ten. Sequencing used memory CD4+ T cells from PBMCs. The intended sense of this specimen's cell subset or site label: CD45RA-negative fraction. The receptor source for this set is a man younger than 35 in good health. Some clones in this sample may be carry-over from other donors' samples.

This clone was detected only once. The genes are TRBV7-9 and TRBJ2-7, with 7 bases lining up with TRBD1. This CDR3 is 13 amino acids long. The V gene end was trimmed by 5 bases and the J gene end by 11 bases; junction bases not matched to a gene: 12. Germline CDR1 is SEHNR and CDR2 is FQNEAQ (reference sequence). The CDR3 loop is CASSPGPTGLKYF. The CDR3 DNA reads as TGTGCCAGCAGCCCCGGACCGACAGGGTTGAAGTACTTC. The complete variable domain, with remaining parts taken from reference TRBV7-9 and TRBJ2-7, reads DTGVSQNPRHKITKRGQNVTFRCDPISEHNRLYWYRQTLGQGPEFLTYFQNEAQLEKSRLLSDRFSAERPKGSFSTLEIQRTEQGDSAMYLCASSPGPTGLKYFGPGTRLTVT.

The sample holds many counts of this clone. The chain employs TRBV5-1 and TRBJ2-1; 7 nucleotides match TRBD2. This CDR3 is built from 14 residues. V lost 2 bases and J lost 12; bases outside the gene matches: 11. Looked up from germline, CDR1 is SGHRS and CDR2 is YFSETQ. In DNA form, the CDR3 reads TGCGCCAGCAGCTTCGGACTAGGGGAATCCGGGCAGTTCTTC. This codes for CASSFGLGESGQFF.

The V gene is TRBV29-1, the J gene TRBJ2-3; 13 nucleotides match TRBD2. Trimming at V came to 7 bases and at J to 5 bases, leaving 21 bases not matched to a gene. The CDR3 extends over 19 amino acids. Per germline, CDR1 SQVTM and CDR2 ANQGSEA. CDR3 protein: CSARARTSGSIYGEDTQYF. In DNA, the CDR3 is TGCAGCGCACGAGCTCGGACTAGCGGGAGTATATACGGGGAAGATACGCAGTATTTT.

The CDR3 here is CASSYPGQGHYGYTF. The CDR3 coding sequence is TGTGCCAGCAGTTACCCTGGACAGGGCCACTATGGCTACACCTTC. The rearrangement uses TRBV6-6 and TRBJ1-2; the match to TRBD1 covers 8 bases. Germline V lookup: CDR1 MNHNY, CDR2 SVGAGI (reference sequence). Germline trimming cut 2 bases from V and 3 bases from J; bases unmatched to any gene: 5. The CDR3 extends over 15 amino acids.

The chain links TRBV5-6 to TRBJ2-7, with D perhaps assigned TRBD1 or TRBD2 (5 bases each). The CDR3 runs 14 residues. V lost 0 bases and J 1 base, leaving 8 bases between the germline ends. Germline V gene lookup returns CDR1 SGHDT and CDR2 YYEEEE. CDR3 loop: CASSLVGASYEQYF. The CDR3, as DNA: TGTGCCAGCAGCTTGGTCGGGGCTTCCTACGAGCAGTACTTC.

Worth noting for this clone: One junction end disagrees with the germline gene, perhaps due to a read error. The chain links TRBV5-1 to TRBJ2-5; maybe TRBD2 (6 bases). The CDR3 length is 15 residues. CDR1 is SGHRS, CDR2 YFSETQ, per germline. The CDR3, as DNA: TGCGCCAGCAGCTTGAGGGGCGGGACCTGGGAGATCCAGTACTTC. Encoded protein: CASSLRGGTWEIQYF. Full variable domain (rest looked up from reference TRBV5-1 and TRBJ2-5): KAGVTQTPRYLIKTRGQQVTLSCSPISGHRSVSWYQQTPGQGLQFLFEYFSETQRNKGNFPGRFSGRQFSNSRSEMNVSTLELGDSALYLCASSLRGGTWEIQYFGPGTRLLVL.